These 13 T cell receptor beta chains were all obtained from the same sample, sequenced in a study of blood T cells in healthy people across ages. It was with a sample-barcoded 5' primer and a J-beta primer mix that a second PCR of roughly 7 to 12 cycles was run. TCRdb re-called the 5' RACE reads through MiXCR, storing one row per CDR3 protein. The sample has about 800,000 distinct CDR3 sequences, around 25% seen once; the top ten hold roughly 3.8%. These same data were also listed under a study on T cells of mothers and their children.

The specimen sequenced was blood. The receptors were gathered from a boy aged 5-17 years in good health.

This chain uses TRBV6-5 with TRBJ2-6; no reliable D call. CDR3 size: 14 residues. Germline assignment: CDR1 MNHEY and CDR2 SVGAGI. The ends were cut back, 5 bases at V and 1 base at J, with 6 bases in the middle. The chain's CDR3 is CASSTRSGANVLTF. The DNA for the CDR3 is TGTGCCAGCAGTACGCGGTCTGGGGCCAACGTCCTGACTTTC.

V usage is TRBV25-1 and J usage is TRBJ2-6; 9 bases line up with TRBD1. J lost 0 bases, V lost 4 bases, and 7 bases had no gene match. Germline V gene lookup returns CDR1 MGHDK and CDR2 SYGVNS. CDR3 size: 18 residues. The CDR3 DNA sequence: TGTGCCAGCAGTGCCGTGGGACAGGGCGGCTCTGGGGCCAACGTCCTGACTTTC. This translates into CASSAVGQGGSGANVLTF.

The CDR3 DNA reads TGTGCCAGCAACCCTTGGGGAGGGATATTGAACACTGAAGCTTTCTTT. Translating gives CASNPWGGILNTEAFF. The chain employs TRBV7-2 and TRBJ1-1; no reliable D call. This CDR3 contains 16 residues. Trimming stripped 7 bases from V and 0 bases from J, with 18 bases between. Germline V gene data show CDR1 as SGHTA and CDR2 as FQGNSA.

This sequence joins TRBV10-3 and TRBJ2-7; weak D call: TRBD2 (5 bases). The CDR3 loop spans 11 amino acids. The germline V gene encodes CDR1 ENHRY and CDR2 SYGVKD. The V gene lost 6 bases and the J gene lost 4 bases, with 7 bases spanning the gap. The CDR3 coding sequence is TGTGCCATCAGCGGACTGTACGAGCAGTACTTC. Its protein is CAISGLYEQYF.

Only one count was recorded for this clonotype. This chain joins TRBV6-5 and TRBJ2-1; D is uncertain. CDR1 MNHEY and CDR2 SVGAGI come from the germline V gene. This CDR3 spans 15 amino acids. Trimming cost V 6 bases and J 6 bases, with 18 bases left between them. The DNA for the CDR3 is TGTGCCAGCAGCTTGCTGGCTCTGGCCCTCAATGAGCAGTTCTTC. It translates to CASSLLALALNEQFF.

The J gene is TRBJ2-5, the V gene TRBV29-1, with D uncertain. The CDR3 has 12 residues. CDR1 is SQVTM, CDR2 ANQGSEA, per germline. Trimming shortened V by 5 bases and J by 2 bases, and 9 bases separated the two germline ends. The CDR3 region is CSVRQEQETQYF. The CDR3 DNA is TGCAGCGTTCGTCAGGAACAAGAGACCCAGTACTTC.

The chain links TRBV6-6 to TRBJ2-7; D not certain. Germline-derived CDR1 and CDR2 are MNHNY and SVGAGI (reference sequence). This CDR3 has 11 amino acids. Trimming pared 0 bases from V and 9 bases from J, leaving 6 bases between. CDR3 amino acids: CASSYSSGQYF. In DNA form, the CDR3 reads TGTGCCAGCAGTTACTCATCCGGGCAGTACTTC.

About this clonotype itself: Its ends do not fully match the called genes, so a read error is possible. The chain links TRBV5-6 to TRBJ1-2; D possibly corresponds to TRBD1 (5 bases). Germline V gene lookup returns CDR1 SGHDT and CDR2 YYEEEE. The CDR3 is 15 amino acids. This CDR3 reads CASSLGRTNLYGYAF. Here the CDR3 DNA reads TGTGCCAGCAGCTTGGGGCGGACAAATCTCTATGGCTACGCCTTC.

Concerning this clonotype: Germline and junction disagree at one end, which may indicate a read error. This sequence joins TRBV5-1 and TRBJ2-7; no clear D. Germline CDR1 reads SGHRS; CDR2 reads YFSETQ. CDR3 length: 12 residues. This chain's CDR3 is CASSLPPYEQYF. CDR3 DNA sequence: TGTGCCAGCAGCCTACCCCCCTACGAGCAGTACTTC.

The chain carries TRBV2 and TRBJ2-1; D may be TRBD1 or TRBD2 (6 bases each). Per the germline V gene, CDR1 is SNHLY and CDR2 is FYNNEI. This CDR3 is 14 amino acids long. V was shortened by 9 bases and J by 0 bases, with 12 bases between the two germline ends. CDR3 residues: CARGGSSSYNEQFF. CDR3 DNA: TGTGCCAGGGGGGGCTCAAGCTCCTACAATGAGCAGTTCTTC.

This clonotype showed up just a few times. The rearrangement uses TRBV7-9 and TRBJ2-7, with 9 bases matching TRBD1. The trim removed 5 bases at V and 3 bases at J, leaving 11 bases unmatched. CDR1 and CDR2 (germline): SEHNR, FQNEAQ (reference sequence). This CDR3 has 16 residues. CDR3 in DNA: TGTGCCAGCAGCCGAGAACAGGGGGCCTTAAGCTACGAGCAGTACTTC. Translated: CASSREQGALSYEQYF. Variable domain in full (rest from reference TRBV7-9 and TRBJ2-7): DTGVSQNPRHKITKRGQNVTFRCDPISEHNRLYWYRQTLGQGPEFLTYFQNEAQLEKSRLLSDRFSAERPKGSFSTLEIQRTEQGDSAMYLCASSREQGALSYEQYFGPGTRLTVT.

The DNA for the CDR3 is TGTGCCAGCACCTTCGGGCTAGCGGGGGGAAATGAGCAGTTCTTC. Translation gives CASTFGLAGGNEQFF. The V call is TRBV12-3 or TRBV12-4, the J call TRBJ2-1; TRBD2 matches 11 bases. V shed 7 bases and J 7 bases; nucleotides not matched to a gene: 9. The CDR3 is made up of 15 amino acids.

The rearrangement links TRBV18 to TRBJ2-3, with 10 bases lining up with TRBD1. The germline CDR1 and CDR2 sequences are KGHSH and LQKENI. The CDR3 runs to 17 residues. The ends lost 3 bases at V and 1 base at J; junction bases unmatched: 7. CDR3 nucleotide sequence: TGTGCCAGCTCACCCCCGGCTGGGACAGGGGGCACAGATACGCAGTATTTT. Translated: CASSPPAGTGGTDTQYF.